This T cell receptor (beta chain) stems from a study of T cells expressing NK-cell markers (dated by TCRdb to about 2020). Background for the entire study: In sorted CD3+CD56+NKG2C+, CD3+CD56+NKG2C- and CD3+CD56-NKG2C+ T-cell subsets from 8 or 9 donors, TCR beta-chain repertoires were profiled. Most of the eight sequenced donors were HCMV-seropositive and one was HCMV-seronegative. The eight sequenced donors were randomly selected healthy volunteers, three men and five women. Illumina HiSeq 2000/2500, MiSeq or NextSeq was used to sequence libraries as 2 x 150 bp reads. The research as a whole found: Whether the expanded NKG2C-expressing T cell clones were specific for HCMV antigens remained unclear. For six donors, the dominant CD3+CD56+NKG2C+ clonotypes were among the top 10 CD8+ clonotypes and accounted for about 1.0-8% of CD8+ T cells. Those dominant clonotypes were again the most abundant among CD3+CD56-NKG2C+ cells in a handful of donors, at roughly 28.3-60.1%.

Concerning this clonotype itself: Its binding antigen is unknown.

HCMV-specific IgG was detected in serum with a commercial ELISA kit to determine HCMV serostatus. Ficoll density gradient centrifugation was used to isolate peripheral blood mononuclear cells from blood. The instrument given in TCRdb is Illumina HiSeq 2000. 5'RACE template switching, by which a universal primer site and unique molecular identifiers were added, was used to make TCR beta cDNA libraries. cDNA synthesis was primed from the TCR beta constant segment, followed by two successive PCR amplification steps. Per the source publication's procedure: MIGEC was used to demultiplex reads and group the reads by UMI, and MiTCR was used to assemble and quantify clonotypes. To exclude erroneous sequences, only TCR cDNA sequences supported by at least two reads were retained. The tcR package was used for downstream repertoire analysis, with clonotypes matched between fractions based on CDR3 nucleotide sequence plus V segment. VDJmatch was used to annotate antigen specificity against VDJdb, with one amino acid substitution in CDR3 permitted. TCRdb reprocessed the reads, and each CDR3 protein sequence is entered once, without DNA. What appears here as the V and J calls and clone size reflects TCRdb's work, not the paper's. The sample table holds 300,000 to 500,000 distinct CDR3 sequences. The ten biggest clones cover over 8.5% of the sample.

The TCR originated in a woman in her fifties or sixties in good health. Donor details come from another sample of the same person, matched by shared clones. Sequenced material: blood T cells: a sorted CD56 or NKG2C T cell subset, CD4+ or CD8+ T cells, or bulk PBMC T cells (not recorded which).

CDR3 loop: CASSQDRLGGNTIYF. The chain is assembled from TRBV4-1 and TRBJ1-3. Spanning cysteine to phenylalanine, the CDR3 consists of 15 amino acids. No DNA sequence was recorded. CDR1 and CDR2 were assigned from the germline V gene as MGHRA and YSYEKL.